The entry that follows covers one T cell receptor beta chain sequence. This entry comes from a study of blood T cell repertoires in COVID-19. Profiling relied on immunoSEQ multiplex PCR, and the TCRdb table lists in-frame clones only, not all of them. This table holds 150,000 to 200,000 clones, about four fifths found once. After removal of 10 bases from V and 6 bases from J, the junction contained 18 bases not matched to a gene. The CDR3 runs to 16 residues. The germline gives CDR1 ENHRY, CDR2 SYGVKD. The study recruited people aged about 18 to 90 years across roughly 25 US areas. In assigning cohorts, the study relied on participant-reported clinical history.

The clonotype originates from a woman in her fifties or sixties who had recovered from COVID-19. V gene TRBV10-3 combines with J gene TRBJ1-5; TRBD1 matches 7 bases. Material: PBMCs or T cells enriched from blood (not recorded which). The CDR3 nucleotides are TGTGCCACAAACCCGACAGGGCTGGAGGGAGGTCAGCCCCAGCATTTT. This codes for CATNPTGLEGGQPQHF.